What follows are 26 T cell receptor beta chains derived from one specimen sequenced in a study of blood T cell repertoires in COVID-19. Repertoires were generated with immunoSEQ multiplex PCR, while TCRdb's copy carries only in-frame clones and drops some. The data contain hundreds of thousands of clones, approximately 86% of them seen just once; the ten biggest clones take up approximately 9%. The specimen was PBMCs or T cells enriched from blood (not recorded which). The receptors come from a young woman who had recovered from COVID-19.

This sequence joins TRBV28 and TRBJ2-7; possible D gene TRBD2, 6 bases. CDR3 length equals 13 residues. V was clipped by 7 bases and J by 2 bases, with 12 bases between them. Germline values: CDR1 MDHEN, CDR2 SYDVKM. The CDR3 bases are TGTGCCAGCAAGAACGGAGGGACCTACGAGCAGTACTTC. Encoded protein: CASKNGGTYEQYF.

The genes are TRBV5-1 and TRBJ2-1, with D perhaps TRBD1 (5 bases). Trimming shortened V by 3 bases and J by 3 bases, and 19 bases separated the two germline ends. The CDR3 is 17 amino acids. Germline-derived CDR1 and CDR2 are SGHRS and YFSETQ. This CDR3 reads CASSWTMTALSYNEQFF. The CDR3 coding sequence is TGCGCCAGCAGCTGGACGATGACAGCGCTTAGCTACAATGAGCAGTTCTTC.

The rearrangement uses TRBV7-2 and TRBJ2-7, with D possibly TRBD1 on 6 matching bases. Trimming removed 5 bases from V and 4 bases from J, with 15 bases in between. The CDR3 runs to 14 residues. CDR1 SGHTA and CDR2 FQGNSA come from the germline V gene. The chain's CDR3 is CASSKAGQLYEQYF. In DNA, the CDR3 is TGTGCCAGCAGCAAAGCTGGACAGCTATACGAGCAGTACTTC.

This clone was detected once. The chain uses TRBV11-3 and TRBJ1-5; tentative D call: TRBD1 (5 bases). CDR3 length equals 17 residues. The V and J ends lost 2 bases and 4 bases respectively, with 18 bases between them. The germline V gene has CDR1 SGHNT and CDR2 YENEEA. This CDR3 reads CASSLIGGERRNQPQHF. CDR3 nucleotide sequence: TGTGCCAGCAGCTTAATAGGAGGGGAGAGGAGGAATCAGCCCCAGCATTTT.

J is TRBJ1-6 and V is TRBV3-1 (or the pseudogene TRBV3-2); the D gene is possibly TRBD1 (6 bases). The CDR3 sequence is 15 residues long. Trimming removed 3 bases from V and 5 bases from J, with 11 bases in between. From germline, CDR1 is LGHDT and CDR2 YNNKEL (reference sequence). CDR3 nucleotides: TGTGCCAGCAGCCATCGGGGGGCGAATAATTCACCCCTCCACTTT. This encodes CASSHRGANNSPLHF.

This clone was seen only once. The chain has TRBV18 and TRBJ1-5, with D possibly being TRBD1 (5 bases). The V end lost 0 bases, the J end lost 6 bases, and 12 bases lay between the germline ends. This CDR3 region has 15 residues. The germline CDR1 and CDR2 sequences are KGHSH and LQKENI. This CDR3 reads CASSPPSGGGQPQHF. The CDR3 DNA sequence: TGTGCCAGCTCACCACCGTCGGGGGGTGGTCAGCCCCAGCATTTT.

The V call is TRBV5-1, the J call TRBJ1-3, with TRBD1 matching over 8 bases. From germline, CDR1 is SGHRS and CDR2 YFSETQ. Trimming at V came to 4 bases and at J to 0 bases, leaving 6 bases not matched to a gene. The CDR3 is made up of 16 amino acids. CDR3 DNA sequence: TGCGCCAGCAGCGTCCAGGGGGCTGCCTCTGGAAACACCATATATTTT. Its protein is CASSVQGAASGNTIYF.

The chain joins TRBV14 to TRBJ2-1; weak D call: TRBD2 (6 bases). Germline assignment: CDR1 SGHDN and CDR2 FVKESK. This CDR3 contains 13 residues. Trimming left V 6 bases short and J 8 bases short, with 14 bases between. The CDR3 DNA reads TGTGCCAGCAGGCGGGGAGCGGGCTATGAGCAGTTCTTC. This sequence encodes CASRRGAGYEQFF.

The CDR3 sequence is CSVEPGQDYGYTF. CDR3 bases: TGCAGCGTTGAACCGGGACAGGACTATGGCTACACCTTC. The chain is built from TRBV29-1 and TRBJ1-2; the match to TRBD1 covers 8 bases. The CDR3 is 13 amino acids. V shed 2 bases, J shed 3 bases, and the junction held 2 bases outside the gene matches. Germline CDR1 SQVTM, CDR2 ANQGSEA. The full variable domain, its missing parts supplied by reference TRBV29-1 and TRBJ1-2, is SAVISQKPSRDICQRGTSLTIQCQVDSQVTMMFWYRQQPGQSLTLIATANQGSEATYESGFVIDKFPISRPNLTFSTLTVSNMSPEDSSIYLCSVEPGQDYGYTFGSGTRLTVV.

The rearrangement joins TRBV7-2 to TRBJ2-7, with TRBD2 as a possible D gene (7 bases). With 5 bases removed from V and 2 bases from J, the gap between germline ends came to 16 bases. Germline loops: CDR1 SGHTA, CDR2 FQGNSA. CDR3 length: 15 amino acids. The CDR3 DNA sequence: TGTGCCAGCAGCCCCAAGGGGGGGGCGCCCTACGAGCAGTACTTC. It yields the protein CASSPKGGAPYEQYF. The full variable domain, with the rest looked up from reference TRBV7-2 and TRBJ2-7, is GAGVSQSPSNKVTEKGKDVELRCDPISGHTALYWYRQSLGQGLEFLIYFQGNSAPDKSGLPSDRFSAERTGGSVSTLTIQRTQQEDSAVYLCASSPKGGAPYEQYFGPGTRLTVT.

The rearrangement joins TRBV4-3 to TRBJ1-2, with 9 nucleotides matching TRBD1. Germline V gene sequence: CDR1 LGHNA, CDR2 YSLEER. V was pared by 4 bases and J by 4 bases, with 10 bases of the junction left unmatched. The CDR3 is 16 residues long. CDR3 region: CASSPSRDREPYGYTF. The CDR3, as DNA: TGCGCCAGCAGCCCCTCCCGGGACAGGGAGCCCTATGGCTACACCTTC.

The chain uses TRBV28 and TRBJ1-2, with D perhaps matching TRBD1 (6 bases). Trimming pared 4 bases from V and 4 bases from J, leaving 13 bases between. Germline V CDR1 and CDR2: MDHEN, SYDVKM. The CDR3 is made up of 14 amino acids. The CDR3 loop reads CASSYPGQPYGYTF. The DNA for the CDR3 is TGTGCCAGCAGTTACCCAGGACAGCCCTATGGCTACACCTTC.

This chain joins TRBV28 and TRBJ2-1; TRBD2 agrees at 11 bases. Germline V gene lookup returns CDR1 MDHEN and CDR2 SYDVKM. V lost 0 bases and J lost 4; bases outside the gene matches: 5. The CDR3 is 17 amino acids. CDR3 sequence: CASSLWGSGGGYNEQFF. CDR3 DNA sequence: TGTGCCAGCAGTTTATGGGGTAGCGGGGGGGGTTACAATGAGCAGTTCTTC.

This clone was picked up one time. The CDR3 is CASSGDRGKQYF. The CDR3, as DNA: TGTGCCAGCAGTGGGGACAGGGGCAAGCAGTACTTC. This sequence joins TRBV2 and TRBJ2-7; 10 nucleotides match TRBD1. Germline trimming cut 4 bases from V and 8 bases from J; bases unmatched to any gene: 2. The CDR3 runs to 12 residues. Germline CDR1 SNHLY, CDR2 FYNNEI. The full variable domain, in which reference TRBV2 and TRBJ2-7 provide the parts outside the CDR3, is EPEVTQTPSHQVTQMGQEVILRCVPISNHLYFYWYRQILGQKVEFLVSFYNNEISEKSEIFDDQFSVERPDGSNFTLKIRSTKLEDSAMYFCASSGDRGKQYFGPGTRLTVT.

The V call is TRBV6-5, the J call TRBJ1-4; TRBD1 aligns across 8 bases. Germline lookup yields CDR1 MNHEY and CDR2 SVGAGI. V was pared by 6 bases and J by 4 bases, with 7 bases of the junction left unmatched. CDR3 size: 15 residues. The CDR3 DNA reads TGTGCCAGCAGACTCCGGACAGGGATTAATGAAAAACTGTTTTTT. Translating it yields CASRLRTGINEKLFF.

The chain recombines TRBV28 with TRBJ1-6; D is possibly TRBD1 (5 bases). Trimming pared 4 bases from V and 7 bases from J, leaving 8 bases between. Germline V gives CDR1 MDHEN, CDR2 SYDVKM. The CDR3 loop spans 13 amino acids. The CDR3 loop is CASSWGNNSPLHF. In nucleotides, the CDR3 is TGTGCCAGCAGTTGGGGCAACAATTCACCCCTCCACTTT.

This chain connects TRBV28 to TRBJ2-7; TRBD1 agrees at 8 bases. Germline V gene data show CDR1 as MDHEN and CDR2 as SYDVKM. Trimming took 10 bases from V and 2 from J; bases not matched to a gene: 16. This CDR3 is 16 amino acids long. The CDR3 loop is CATRGLDRAKTYEQYF. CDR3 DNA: TGTGCCACACGGGGATTGGACAGGGCAAAGACCTACGAGCAGTACTTC.

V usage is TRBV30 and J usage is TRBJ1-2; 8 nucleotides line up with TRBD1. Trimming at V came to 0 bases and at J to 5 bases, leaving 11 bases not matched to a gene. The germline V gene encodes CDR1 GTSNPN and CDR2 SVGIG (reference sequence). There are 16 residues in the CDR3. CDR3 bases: TGTGCCTGGAGTGTACGGGACACAACAGGGGGATATGGCTACACCTTC. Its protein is CAWSVRDTTGGYGYTF. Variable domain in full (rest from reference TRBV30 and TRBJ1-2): SQTIHQWPATLVQPVGSPLSLECTVEGTSNPNLYWYRQAAGRGLQLLFYSVGIGQISSEVPQNLSASRPQDRQFILSSKKLLLSDSGFYLCAWSVRDTTGGYGYTFGSGTRLTVV.

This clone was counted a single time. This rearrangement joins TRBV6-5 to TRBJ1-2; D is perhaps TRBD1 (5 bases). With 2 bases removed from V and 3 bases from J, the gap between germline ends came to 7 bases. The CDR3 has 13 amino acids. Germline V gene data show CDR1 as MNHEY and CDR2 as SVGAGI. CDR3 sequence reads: CASSYDSHYGYTF. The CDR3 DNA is TGTGCCAGCAGTTACGACAGTCACTATGGCTACACCTTC.

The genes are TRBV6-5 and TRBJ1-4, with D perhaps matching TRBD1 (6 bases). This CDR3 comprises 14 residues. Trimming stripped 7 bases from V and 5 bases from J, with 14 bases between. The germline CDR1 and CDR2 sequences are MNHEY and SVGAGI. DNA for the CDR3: TGTGCCAGCAACCGAGGACAGCAGAATGAAAAACTGTTTTTT. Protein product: CASNRGQQNEKLFF.

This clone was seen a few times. CDR3: CASSIGNRAFEKLFF. In nucleotides, the CDR3 is TGTGCCAGTAGTATTGGCAACAGGGCTTTTGAAAAACTGTTTTTT. V is TRBV19 and J is TRBJ1-4; a possible D gene is TRBD1 (6 bases). Per the germline V gene, CDR1 is LNHDA and CDR2 is SQIVND (reference sequence). The CDR3 consists of 15 residues. The V end was cut by 3 bases, the J end by 7 bases, with 15 bases between. Full variable domain (outside the CDR3, taken from reference TRBV19 and TRBJ1-4): DGGITQSPKYLFRKEGQNVTLSCEQNLNHDAMYWYRQDPGQGLRLIYYSQIVNDFQKGDIAEGYSVSREKKESFPLTVTSAQKNPTAFYLCASSIGNRAFEKLFFGSGTQLSVL.

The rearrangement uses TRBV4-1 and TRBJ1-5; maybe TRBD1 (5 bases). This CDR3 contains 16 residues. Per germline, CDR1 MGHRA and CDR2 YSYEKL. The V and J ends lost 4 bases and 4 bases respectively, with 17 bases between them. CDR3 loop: CASSPPRAGENQPQHF. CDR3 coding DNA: TGCGCCAGCAGCCCCCCTCGCGCGGGGGAAAATCAGCCCCAGCATTTT.

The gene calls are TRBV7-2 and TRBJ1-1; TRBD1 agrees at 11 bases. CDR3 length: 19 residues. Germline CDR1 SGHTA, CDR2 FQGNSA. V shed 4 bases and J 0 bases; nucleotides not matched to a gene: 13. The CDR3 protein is CASSSRPRDRGVMNTEAFF. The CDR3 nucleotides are TGTGCCAGCAGCTCAAGGCCCCGGGACAGGGGGGTGATGAACACTGAAGCTTTCTTT.

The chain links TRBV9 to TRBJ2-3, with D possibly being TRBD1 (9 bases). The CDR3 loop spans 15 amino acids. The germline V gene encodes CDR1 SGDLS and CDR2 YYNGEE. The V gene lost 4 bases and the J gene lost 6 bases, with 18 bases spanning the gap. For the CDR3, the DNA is TGTGCCAGCAGCAGAGGCGGGGGGACAGGGGATACGCAGTATTTT. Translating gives CASSRGGGTGDTQYF.

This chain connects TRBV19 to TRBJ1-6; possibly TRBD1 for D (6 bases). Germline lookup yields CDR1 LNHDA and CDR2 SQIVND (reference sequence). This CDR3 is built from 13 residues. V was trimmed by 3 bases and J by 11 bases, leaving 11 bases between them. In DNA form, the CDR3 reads TGTGCCAGTAGTATGAGGGGGTCAACACCCCTCCACTTT. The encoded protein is CASSMRGSTPLHF.

The CDR3 nucleotides read TGTGCCAGCAGTTCGCTAGCGGGGGCATACACAGATACGCAGTATTTT. Its translation is CASSSLAGAYTDTQYF. The chain couples TRBV28 to TRBJ2-3; 10 nucleotides match TRBD2. The CDR3 totals 16 residues. Germline V CDR1 and CDR2: MDHEN, SYDVKM. V lost 4 bases to trimming and J lost 2 bases; unmatched junction nucleotides: 6.